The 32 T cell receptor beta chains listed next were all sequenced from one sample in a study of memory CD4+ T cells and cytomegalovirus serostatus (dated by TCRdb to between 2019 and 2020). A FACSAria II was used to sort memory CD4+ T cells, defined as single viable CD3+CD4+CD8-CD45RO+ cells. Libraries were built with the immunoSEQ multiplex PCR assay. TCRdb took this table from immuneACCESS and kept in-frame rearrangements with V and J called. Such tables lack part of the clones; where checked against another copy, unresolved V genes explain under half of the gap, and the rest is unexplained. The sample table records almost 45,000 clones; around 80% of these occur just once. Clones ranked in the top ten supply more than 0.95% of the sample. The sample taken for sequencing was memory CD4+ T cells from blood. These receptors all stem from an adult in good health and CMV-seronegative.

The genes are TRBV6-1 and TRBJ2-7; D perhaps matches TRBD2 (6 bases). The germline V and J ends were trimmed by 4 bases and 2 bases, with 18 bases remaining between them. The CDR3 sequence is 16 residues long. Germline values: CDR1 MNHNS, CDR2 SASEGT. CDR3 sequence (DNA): TGTGCCAGCAGTGTCGCGGGGCCAGCTGGCGCCTACGAGCAGTACTTC. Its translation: CASSVAGPAGAYEQYF.

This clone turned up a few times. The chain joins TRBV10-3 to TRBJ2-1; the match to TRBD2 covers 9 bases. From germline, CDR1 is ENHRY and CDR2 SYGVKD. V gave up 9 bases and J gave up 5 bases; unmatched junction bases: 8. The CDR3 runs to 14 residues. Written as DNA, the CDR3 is TGTGCCATTGCCGGGACTAGCATAAACAATGAGCAGTTCTTC. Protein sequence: CAIAGTSINNEQFF.

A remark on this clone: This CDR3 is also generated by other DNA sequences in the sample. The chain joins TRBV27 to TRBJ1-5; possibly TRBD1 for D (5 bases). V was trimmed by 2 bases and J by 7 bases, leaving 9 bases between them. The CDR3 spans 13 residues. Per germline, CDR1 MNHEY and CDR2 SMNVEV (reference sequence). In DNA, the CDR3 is TGTGCCAGCAGTTTAGGGGCGAGGCAGCCCCAGCATTTT. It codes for CASSLGARQPQHF.

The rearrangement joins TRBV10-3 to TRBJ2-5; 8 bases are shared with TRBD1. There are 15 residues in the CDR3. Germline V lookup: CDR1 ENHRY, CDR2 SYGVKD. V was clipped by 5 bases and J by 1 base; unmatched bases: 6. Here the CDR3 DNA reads TGTGCCATCAGTTCCAGACAGGGGCCCCAAGAGACCCAGTACTTC. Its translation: CAISSRQGPQETQYF.

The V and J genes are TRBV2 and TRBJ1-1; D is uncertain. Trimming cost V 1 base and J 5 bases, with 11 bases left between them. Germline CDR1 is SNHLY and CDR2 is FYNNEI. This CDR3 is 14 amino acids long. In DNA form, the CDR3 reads TGTGCCAGCAGTGAAGGTTTGGCTAATACTGAAGCTTTCTTT. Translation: CASSEGLANTEAFF.

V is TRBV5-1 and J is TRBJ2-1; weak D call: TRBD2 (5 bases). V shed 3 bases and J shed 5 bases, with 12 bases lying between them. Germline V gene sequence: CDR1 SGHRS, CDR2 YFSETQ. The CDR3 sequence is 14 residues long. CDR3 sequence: CASSSTGVNNEQFF. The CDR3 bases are TGCGCCAGCAGCTCCACCGGGGTAAACAATGAGCAGTTCTTC.

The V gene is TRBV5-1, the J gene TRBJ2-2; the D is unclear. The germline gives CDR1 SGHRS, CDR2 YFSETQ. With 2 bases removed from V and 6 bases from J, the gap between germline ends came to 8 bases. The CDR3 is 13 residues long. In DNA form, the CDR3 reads TGCGCCAGCAGCTTTACATCCGCCGGGGAGCTGTTTTTT. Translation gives CASSFTSAGELFF. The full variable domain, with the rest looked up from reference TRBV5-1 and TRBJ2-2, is KAGVTQTPRYLIKTRGQQVTLSCSPISGHRSVSWYQQTPGQGLQFLFEYFSETQRNKGNFPGRFSGRQFSNSRSEMNVSTLELGDSALYLCASSFTSAGELFFGEGSRLTVL.

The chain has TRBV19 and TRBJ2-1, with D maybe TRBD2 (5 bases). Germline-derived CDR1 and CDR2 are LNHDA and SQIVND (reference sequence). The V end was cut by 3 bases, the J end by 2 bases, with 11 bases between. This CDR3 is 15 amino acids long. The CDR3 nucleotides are TGTGCCAGTAGTATGGGGAGTATAACCTACAATGAGCAGTTCTTC. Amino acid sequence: CASSMGSITYNEQFF.

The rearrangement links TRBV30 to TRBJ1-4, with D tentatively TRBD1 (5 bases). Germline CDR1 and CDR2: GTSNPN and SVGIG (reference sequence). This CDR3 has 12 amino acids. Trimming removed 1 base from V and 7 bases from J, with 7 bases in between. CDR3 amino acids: CAWSGRAEKLFF. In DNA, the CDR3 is TGTGCCTGGAGTGGCAGGGCTGAAAAACTGTTTTTT.

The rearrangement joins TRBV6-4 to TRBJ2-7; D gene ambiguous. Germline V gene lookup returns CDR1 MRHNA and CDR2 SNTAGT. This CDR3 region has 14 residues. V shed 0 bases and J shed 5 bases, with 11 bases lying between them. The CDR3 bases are TGTGCCAGCAGTGACTCCGACTTCGGCAACGAGCAGTACTTC. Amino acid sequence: CASSDSDFGNEQYF.

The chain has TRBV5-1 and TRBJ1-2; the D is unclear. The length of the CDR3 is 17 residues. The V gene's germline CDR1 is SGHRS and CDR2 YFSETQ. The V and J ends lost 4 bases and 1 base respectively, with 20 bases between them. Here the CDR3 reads CASSLIFTGEGNYGYTF. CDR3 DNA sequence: TGCGCCAGCAGCCTAATTTTTACTGGAGAGGGTAACTATGGCTACACCTTC. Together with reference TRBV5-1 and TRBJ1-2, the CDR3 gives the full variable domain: KAGVTQTPRYLIKTRGQQVTLSCSPISGHRSVSWYQQTPGQGLQFLFEYFSETQRNKGNFPGRFSGRQFSNSRSEMNVSTLELGDSALYLCASSLIFTGEGNYGYTFGSGTRLTVV.

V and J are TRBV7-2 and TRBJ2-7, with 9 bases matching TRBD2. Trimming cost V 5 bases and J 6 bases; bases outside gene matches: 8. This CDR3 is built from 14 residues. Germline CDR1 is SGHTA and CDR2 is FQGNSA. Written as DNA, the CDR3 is TGTGCCAGCAGCCCGCTAGCGGGATTTTTCGAGCAGTACTTC. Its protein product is CASSPLAGFFEQYF. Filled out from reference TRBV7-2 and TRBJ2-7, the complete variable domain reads GAGVSQSPSNKVTEKGKDVELRCDPISGHTALYWYRQSLGQGLEFLIYFQGNSAPDKSGLPSDRFSAERTGGSVSTLTIQRTQQEDSAVYLCASSPLAGFFEQYFGPGTRLTVT.

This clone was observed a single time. The CDR3 region is CATQGSGNAEAFF. For the CDR3, the DNA is TGTGCCACCCAAGGAAGTGGTAACGCTGAAGCTTTCTTT. This rearrangement joins TRBV10-3 to TRBJ1-1; D is ambiguous. This CDR3 spans 13 amino acids. V shed 10 bases and J shed 6 bases, with 18 bases lying between them. Germline CDR1 is ENHRY and CDR2 is SYGVKD.

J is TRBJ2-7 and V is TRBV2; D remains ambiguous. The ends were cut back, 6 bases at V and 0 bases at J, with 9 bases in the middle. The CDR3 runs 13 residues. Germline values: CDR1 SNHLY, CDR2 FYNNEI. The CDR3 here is CASRHGNSYEQYF. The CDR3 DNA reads TGTGCCAGCAGGCATGGTAACTCCTACGAGCAGTACTTC.

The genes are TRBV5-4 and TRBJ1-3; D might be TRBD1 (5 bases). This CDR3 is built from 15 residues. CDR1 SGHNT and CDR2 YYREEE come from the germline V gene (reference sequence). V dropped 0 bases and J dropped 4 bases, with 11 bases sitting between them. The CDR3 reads CASSLGQNTGNTIYF. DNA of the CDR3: TGTGCCAGCAGCTTGGGACAGAACACCGGAAACACCATATATTTT.

DNA of the CDR3: TGCGCCAGCAGCCCCCAGGGGCCAAGCAACACTGAAGCTTTCTTT. This sequence encodes CASSPQGPSNTEAFF. This chain links TRBV5-1 with TRBJ1-1; D is perhaps TRBD1 (6 bases). Trimming left V 4 bases short and J 2 bases short, with 15 bases between. CDR3 length: 15 residues. Germline lookup yields CDR1 SGHRS and CDR2 YFSETQ.

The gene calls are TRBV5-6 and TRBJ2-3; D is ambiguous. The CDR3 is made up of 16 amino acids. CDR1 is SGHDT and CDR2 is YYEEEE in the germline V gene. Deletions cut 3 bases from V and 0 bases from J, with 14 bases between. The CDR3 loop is CASSSTGLTSTDTQYF. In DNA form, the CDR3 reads TGTGCCAGCAGCTCGACCGGGTTAACTAGCACAGATACGCAGTATTTT.

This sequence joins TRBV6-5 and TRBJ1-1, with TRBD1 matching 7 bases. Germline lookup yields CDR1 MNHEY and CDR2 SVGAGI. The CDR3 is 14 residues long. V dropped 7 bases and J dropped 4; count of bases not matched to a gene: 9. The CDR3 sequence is CASTDADRVTEAFF. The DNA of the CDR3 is TGTGCCAGCACCGATGCCGACAGGGTCACTGAAGCTTTCTTT.

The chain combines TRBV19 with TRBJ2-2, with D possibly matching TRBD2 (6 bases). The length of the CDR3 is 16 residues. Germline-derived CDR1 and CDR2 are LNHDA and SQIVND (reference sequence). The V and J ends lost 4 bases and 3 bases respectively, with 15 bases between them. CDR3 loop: CASSTLARADTGELFF. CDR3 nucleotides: TGTGCCAGTAGTACACTAGCCAGAGCGGACACCGGGGAGCTGTTTTTT.

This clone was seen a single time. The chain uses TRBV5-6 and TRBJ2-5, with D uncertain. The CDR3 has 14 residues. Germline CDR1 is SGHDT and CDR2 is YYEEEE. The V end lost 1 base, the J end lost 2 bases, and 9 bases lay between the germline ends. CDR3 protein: CASSLYVRQETQYF. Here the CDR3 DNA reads TGTGCCAGCAGCTTGTATGTCAGGCAAGAGACCCAGTACTTC.

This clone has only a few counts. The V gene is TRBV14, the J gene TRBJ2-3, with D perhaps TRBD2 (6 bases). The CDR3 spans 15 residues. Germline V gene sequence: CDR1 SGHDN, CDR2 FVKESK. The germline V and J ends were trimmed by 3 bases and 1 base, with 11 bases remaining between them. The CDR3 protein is CASSQWGVGTDTQYF. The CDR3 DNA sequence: TGTGCCAGCAGCCAGTGGGGGGTTGGCACAGATACGCAGTATTTT.

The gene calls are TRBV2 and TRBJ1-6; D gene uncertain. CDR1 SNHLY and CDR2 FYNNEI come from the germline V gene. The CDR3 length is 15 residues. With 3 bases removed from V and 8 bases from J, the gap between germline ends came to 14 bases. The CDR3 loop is CASSEYSPSDSPLHF. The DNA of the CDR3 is TGTGCCAGCAGTGAGTACAGCCCATCGGATTCACCCCTCCACTTT.

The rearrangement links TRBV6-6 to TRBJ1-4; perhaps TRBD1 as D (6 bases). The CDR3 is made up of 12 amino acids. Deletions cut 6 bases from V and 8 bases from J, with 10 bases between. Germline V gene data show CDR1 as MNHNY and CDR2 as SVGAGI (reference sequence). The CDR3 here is CASRQGQEKLFF. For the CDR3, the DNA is TGTGCCAGCAGACAAGGACAGGAAAAACTGTTTTTT.

The CDR3 nucleotides are TGTGCCAGCAGCTTGGGCGGACAGGTCAGAGCCTATGGCTACACCTTC. It specifies CASSLGGQVRAYGYTF. The chain joins TRBV5-4 to TRBJ1-2; 7 nucleotides align to TRBD1. CDR3 length: 16 residues. CDR1 SGHNT and CDR2 YYREEE come from the germline V gene (reference sequence). The trim removed 0 bases at V and 4 bases at J, leaving 9 bases unmatched.

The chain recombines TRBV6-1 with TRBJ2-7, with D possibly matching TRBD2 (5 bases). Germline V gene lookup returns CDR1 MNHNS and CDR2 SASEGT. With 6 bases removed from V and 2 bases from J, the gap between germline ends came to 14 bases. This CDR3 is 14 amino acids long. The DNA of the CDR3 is TGTGCCAGCAGAGGAGGATCAAACCCCTACGAGCAGTACTTC. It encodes CASRGGSNPYEQYF.

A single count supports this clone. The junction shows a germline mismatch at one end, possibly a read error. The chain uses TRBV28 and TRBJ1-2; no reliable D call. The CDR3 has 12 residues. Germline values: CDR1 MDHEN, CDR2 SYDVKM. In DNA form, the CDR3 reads TGTGCCAGCAATTTAGAAAACTATGGCTACACCTTC. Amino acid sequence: CASNLENYGYTF.

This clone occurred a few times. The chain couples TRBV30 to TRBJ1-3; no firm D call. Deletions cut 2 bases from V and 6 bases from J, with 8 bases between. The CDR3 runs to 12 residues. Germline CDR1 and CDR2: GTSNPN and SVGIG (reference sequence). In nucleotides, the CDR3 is TGTGCCTGGAGTTATGGGGAAAACACCATATATTTT. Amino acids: CAWSYGENTIYF.

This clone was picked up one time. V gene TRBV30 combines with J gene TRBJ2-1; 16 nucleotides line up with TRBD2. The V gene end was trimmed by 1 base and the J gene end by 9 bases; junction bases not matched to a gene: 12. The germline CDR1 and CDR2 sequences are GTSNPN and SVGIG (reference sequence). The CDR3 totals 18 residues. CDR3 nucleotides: TGTGCCTGGAGTGCCGGGACTAGCGGGAGGGCCTGGGGAGGTGAGCAGTTCTTC. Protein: CAWSAGTSGRAWGGEQFF.

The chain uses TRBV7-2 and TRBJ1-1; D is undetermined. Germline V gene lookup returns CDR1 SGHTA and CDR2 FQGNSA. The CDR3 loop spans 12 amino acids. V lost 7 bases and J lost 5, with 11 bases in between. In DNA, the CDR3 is TGTGCCAGCATGGGAGTTTGGACTGAAGCTTTCTTT. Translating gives CASMGVWTEAFF.

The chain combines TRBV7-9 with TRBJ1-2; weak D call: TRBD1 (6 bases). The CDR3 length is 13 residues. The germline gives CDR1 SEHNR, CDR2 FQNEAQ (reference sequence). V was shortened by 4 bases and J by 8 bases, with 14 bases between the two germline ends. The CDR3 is CASSSVTGKGYTF. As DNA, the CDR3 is TGTGCCAGCAGCTCCGTCACAGGGAAGGGCTACACCTTC. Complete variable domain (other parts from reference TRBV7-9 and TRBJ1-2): DTGVSQNPRHKITKRGQNVTFRCDPISEHNRLYWYRQTLGQGPEFLTYFQNEAQLEKSRLLSDRFSAERPKGSFSTLEIQRTEQGDSAMYLCASSSVTGKGYTFGSGTRLTVV.

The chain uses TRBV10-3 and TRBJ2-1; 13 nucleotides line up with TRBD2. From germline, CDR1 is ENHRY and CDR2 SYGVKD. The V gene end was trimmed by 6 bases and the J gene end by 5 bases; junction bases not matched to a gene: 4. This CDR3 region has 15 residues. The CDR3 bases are TGTGCCATCAGCCGACTAGCGGGAGGCGACAATGAGCAGTTCTTC. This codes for CAISRLAGGDNEQFF.

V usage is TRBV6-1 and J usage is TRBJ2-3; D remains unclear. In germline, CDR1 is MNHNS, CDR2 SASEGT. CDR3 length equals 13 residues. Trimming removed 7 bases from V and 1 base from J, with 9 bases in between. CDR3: CASTLVGTDTQYF. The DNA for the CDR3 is TGTGCCAGCACTCTCGTGGGCACAGATACGCAGTATTTT.